This record covers a single TCR beta chain. TCRdb re-analysed the RT-PCR reads in MiXCR, keeping a single row per CDR3 protein. Of around 570,000 distinct CDR3 sequences listed, about 11% were seen once; the top ten hold 9.5% to 11%. This sample was included in a study of response to subunit inactivated influenza vaccine. Germline CDR1 reads MNHEY; CDR2 reads SVGEGT. This CDR3 is 15 amino acids long. V lost 7 bases to trimming and J lost 2 bases, with 15 bases between them. The sample also formed part of further work on T cells expressing NK-cell markers. In that study: It was by 5'RACE template switching with UMIs that TCR beta cDNA was made. From sorted CD3+CD56+NKG2C+, CD3+CD56+NKG2C- and CD3+CD56-NKG2C+ T cells came the TCR beta repertoires. With respect to HCMV, seven of the eight sequenced donors were seropositive, and one was seronegative. The use of an anti-gamma-delta TCR antibody, which was added in several experiments, restricted sorting to T cells expressing alpha-beta TCR. Six donors had dominant NKG2C+ clonotypes that comprised roughly 1.0-7.5% of their CD8+ T cells.

The TCR sequence derives from a man aged 50 to 59 who received an inactivated influenza vaccine. This chain connects TRBV6-2 or TRBV6-3 to TRBJ2-1; D possibly corresponds to TRBD1 (6 bases). Sample: PBMCs from blood, taken on the day of vaccination. CDR3 sequence reads: CASKIDRSAYNEQFF. In DNA, the CDR3 is TGTGCCAGCAAGATCGACAGGAGCGCCTACAATGAGCAGTTCTTC.